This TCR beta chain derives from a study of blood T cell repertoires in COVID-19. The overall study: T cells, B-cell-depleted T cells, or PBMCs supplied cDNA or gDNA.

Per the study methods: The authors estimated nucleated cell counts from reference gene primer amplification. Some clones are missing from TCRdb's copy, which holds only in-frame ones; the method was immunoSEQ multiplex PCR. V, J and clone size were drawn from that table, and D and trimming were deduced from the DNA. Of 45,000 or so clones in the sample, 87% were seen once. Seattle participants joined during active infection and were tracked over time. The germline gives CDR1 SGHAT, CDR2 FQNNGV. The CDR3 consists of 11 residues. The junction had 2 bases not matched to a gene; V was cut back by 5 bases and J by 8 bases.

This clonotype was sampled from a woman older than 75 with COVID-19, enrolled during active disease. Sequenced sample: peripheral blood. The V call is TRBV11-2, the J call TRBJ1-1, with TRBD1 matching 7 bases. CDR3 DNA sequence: TGTGCCAGCAGCCGGACAGGAGAAGCTTTCTTT. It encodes CASSRTGEAFF.